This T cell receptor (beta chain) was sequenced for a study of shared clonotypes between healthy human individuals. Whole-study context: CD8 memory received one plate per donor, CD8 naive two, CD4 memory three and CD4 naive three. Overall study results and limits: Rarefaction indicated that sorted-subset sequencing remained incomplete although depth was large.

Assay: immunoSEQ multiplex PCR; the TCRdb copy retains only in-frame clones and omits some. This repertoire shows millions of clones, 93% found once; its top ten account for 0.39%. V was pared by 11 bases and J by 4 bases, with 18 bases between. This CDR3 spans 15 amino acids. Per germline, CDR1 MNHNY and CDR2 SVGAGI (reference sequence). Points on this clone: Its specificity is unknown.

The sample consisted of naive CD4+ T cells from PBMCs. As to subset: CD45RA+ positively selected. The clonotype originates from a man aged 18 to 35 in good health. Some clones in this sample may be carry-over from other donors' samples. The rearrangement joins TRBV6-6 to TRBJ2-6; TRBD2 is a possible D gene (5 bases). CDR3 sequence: CASYVGVAGANVLTF. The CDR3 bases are TGTGCCTCTTACGTCGGGGTGGCGGGGGCCAACGTCCTGACTTTC.